Listed here are 26 T cell receptor beta chains from one sample, sequenced in a study of T cell responses to AZD1222 COVID-19 vaccine. Generated by immunoSEQ multiplex PCR, the TCRdb table keeps only in-frame clones and is missing some. The data contain approximately 140,000 clones, about 92% of them singletons. Sequencing was performed on peripheral blood, taken on day 0 of AZD1222 vaccination. The origin of the receptors is an adult in good health.

This clone was detected only once. V usage is TRBV11-2 and J usage is TRBJ2-7; maybe TRBD2 (6 bases). From germline, CDR1 is SGHAT and CDR2 FQNNGV. CDR3 length: 14 residues. V was pared by 2 bases and J by 6 bases, with 14 bases between. The CDR3 sequence is CASSLSGSPLEQYF. The CDR3 region has the DNA TGTGCCAGCAGCTTATCCGGGAGCCCCCTCGAGCAGTACTTC.

V and J are TRBV5-1 and TRBJ2-3; D is possibly TRBD1 (6 bases). This CDR3 has 15 residues. CDR1 and CDR2 (germline): SGHRS, YFSETQ. Deletions cut 2 bases from V and 3 bases from J, with 13 bases between. The CDR3 is CASSLQGLRTDTQYF. The CDR3 nucleotides are TGCGCCAGCAGCTTACAGGGATTACGGACAGATACGCAGTATTTT.

The V call is TRBV6-5, the J call TRBJ2-3; TRBD2 aligns across 14 bases. The germline V gene has CDR1 MNHEY and CDR2 SVGAGI. The CDR3 length is 14 residues. J lost 11 bases, V lost 8 bases, and 9 bases had no gene match. The CDR3 region has the DNA TGTGCCAGCGGCTGGGGACTAGCGGGAGAGGAGCAGTATTTT. It yields the protein CASGWGLAGEEQYF.

The chain employs TRBV4-3 and TRBJ2-1; 8 bases map to TRBD2. The V and J ends lost 4 bases and 6 bases, in that order; junction bases with no gene match: 5. The germline V gene has CDR1 LGHNA and CDR2 YSLEER. The CDR3 runs to 14 residues. The DNA of the CDR3 is TGCGCCAGCAGCCCTAGCGGGTCTCTCAATGAGCAGTTCTTC. Encoded protein: CASSPSGSLNEQFF.

The chain recombines TRBV5-5 with TRBJ2-1; weak D call: TRBD2 (6 bases). The germline V gene encodes CDR1 SGHKS and CDR2 YYEKEE (reference sequence). Trimming pared 4 bases from V and 1 base from J, leaving 18 bases between. The CDR3 length is 17 residues. The CDR3 region has the DNA TGTGCCAGCAGCCCAATCGTCGGGACTGGATCCTACAATGAGCAGTTCTTC. This translates into CASSPIVGTGSYNEQFF.

The chain employs TRBV6-1 and TRBJ2-7; 8 bases map to TRBD2. V was clipped by 5 bases and J by 1 base; unmatched bases: 7. In germline, CDR1 is MNHNS, CDR2 SASEGT. The CDR3 sequence is 15 residues long. CDR3 sequence (DNA): TGTGCCAGCAGTTCCCAGCGGGAGAGATCCTACGAGCAGTACTTC. This codes for CASSSQRERSYEQYF.

This chain's CDR3 is CASSRRSGGTMNTEAFF. For the CDR3, the DNA is TGTGCCAGCAGCCGAAGAAGCGGGGGGACAATGAACACTGAAGCTTTCTTT. This chain joins TRBV14 and TRBJ1-1, with a tentative D call TRBD1 (6 bases). CDR3 length equals 17 residues. The V gene's germline CDR1 is SGHDN and CDR2 FVKESK. V lost 4 bases and J lost 0, with 18 bases in between.

In DNA, the CDR3 is TGTGCCAGCAGTGGGGACTGGGGTGAGCAGTTCTTC. It is translated as CASSGDWGEQFF. The rearrangement joins TRBV2 to TRBJ2-1; possibly TRBD2 for D (6 bases). Germline V gene lookup returns CDR1 SNHLY and CDR2 FYNNEI. The CDR3 has 12 amino acids. With 4 bases removed from V and 9 bases from J, the gap between germline ends came to 10 bases. Full variable domain (missing parts from reference TRBV2 and TRBJ2-1): EPEVTQTPSHQVTQMGQEVILRCVPISNHLYFYWYRQILGQKVEFLVSFYNNEISEKSEIFDDQFSVERPDGSNFTLKIRSTKLEDSAMYFCASSGDWGEQFFGPGTRLTVL.

This chain joins TRBV3-1 (or the pseudogene TRBV3-2) and TRBJ1-5, with D tentatively TRBD1 (5 bases). This CDR3 is 17 amino acids long. Germline CDR1 is LGHDT and CDR2 is YNNKEL (reference sequence). V was pared by 1 base and J by 4 bases, with 17 bases between. Here the CDR3 DNA reads TGTGCCAGCAGCCAAGGGGCTTCCGGGGCACGGAATCAGCCCCAGCATTTT. Amino acid sequence: CASSQGASGARNQPQHF.

This chain links TRBV7-9 with TRBJ2-2; 7 nucleotides match TRBD1. The trim removed 3 bases at V and 1 base at J, leaving 2 bases unmatched. This CDR3 is built from 15 residues. CDR1 and CDR2 from the germline V gene are SEHNR and FQNEAQ (reference sequence). CDR3 sequence: CASSLGTVNTGELFF. For the CDR3, the DNA is TGTGCCAGCAGCTTGGGGACAGTGAACACCGGGGAGCTGTTTTTT.

The J gene is TRBJ1-6, the V gene TRBV7-9; D remains ambiguous. The germline V gene has CDR1 SEHNR and CDR2 FQNEAQ (reference sequence). This CDR3 contains 15 residues. V shed 0 bases and J shed 6 bases, with 9 bases lying between them. Here the CDR3 DNA reads TGTGCCAGCAGCTTAGCGGACCGCTTTAATTCACCCCTCCACTTT. Its translation is CASSLADRFNSPLHF.

The chain carries TRBV19 and TRBJ2-2; 11 bases fit TRBD2. The CDR3 runs to 16 residues. CDR1 and CDR2 from the germline V gene are LNHDA and SQIVND (reference sequence). J gave up 5 bases and V 8 bases, and 10 bases lay outside the gene matches. This CDR3 is CASSSPLAGGTGELFF. CDR3 nucleotide sequence: TGTGCCAGTTCCTCCCCTCTAGCGGGAGGTACCGGGGAGCTGTTTTTT.

Remarks on this clone: This same CDR3 is encoded by further DNA sequences in the sample. The chain combines TRBV5-1 with TRBJ1-1; 7 nucleotides align to TRBD1. The CDR3 loop spans 13 amino acids. V lost 0 bases to trimming and J lost 5 bases; unmatched junction nucleotides: 1. Germline V lookup: CDR1 SGHRS, CDR2 YFSETQ. The CDR3 DNA follows: TGCGCCAGCAGCTTGGAGGGGGCAACTGAAGCTTTCTTT. It is translated as CASSLEGATEAFF.

The chain combines TRBV5-1 with TRBJ2-2, with no clear D. Trimming took off 0 bases at V and 6 bases at J, with 9 bases between the two ends. Per germline, CDR1 SGHRS and CDR2 YFSETQ. The CDR3 loop spans 14 amino acids. The CDR3 region has the DNA TGCGCCAGCAGCTTGGACACAGCCCCCGGGGAGCTGTTTTTT. Translated, it gives CASSLDTAPGELFF.

This clone was seen just once. V usage is TRBV19 and J usage is TRBJ2-3, with 8 bases matching TRBD2. The CDR3 spans 16 residues. Trimming at V came to 5 bases and at J to 5 bases, leaving 12 bases not matched to a gene. Germline V lookup: CDR1 LNHDA, CDR2 SQIVND (reference sequence). The CDR3 reads CASSFEAGASLDTQYF. CDR3 bases: TGTGCCAGTAGTTTCGAAGCGGGAGCAAGTTTAGATACGCAGTATTTT.

The V call is TRBV5-8, the J call TRBJ1-3; D not resolved. The CDR3 has 11 amino acids. V lost 4 bases to trimming and J lost 3 bases, with 2 bases between them. The V gene's germline CDR1 is SGHTS and CDR2 YDEGEE. CDR3: CASSIGNTIYF. The CDR3 nucleotides read TGTGCCAGCAGCATTGGAAACACCATATATTTT.

The rearrangement joins TRBV18 to TRBJ1-2; tentatively, D is TRBD1 (5 bases). The CDR3 contains 19 residues. V lost 6 bases to trimming and J lost 0 bases, with 26 bases between them. Germline loops: CDR1 KGHSH, CDR2 LQKENI. CDR3 in amino acids: CASSPSASGRVRANYGYTF. The CDR3 DNA is TGTGCCAGCTCCCCCTCCGCCTCCGGCAGGGTGAGAGCTAACTATGGCTACACCTTC.

The J gene is TRBJ1-5, the V gene TRBV2, with 7 bases identical to TRBD1. The J segment lost 0 bases and the V segment lost 9 bases, leaving 5 bases of the junction unmatched. The CDR3 sequence is 14 residues long. Germline V lookup: CDR1 SNHLY, CDR2 FYNNEI. The CDR3 DNA reads TGTGCCAGTACAGGGGACCATAGCAATCAGCCCCAGCATTTT. Translation: CASTGDHSNQPQHF.

The chain recombines TRBV15 with TRBJ2-7; 8 nucleotides align to TRBD1. Germline V CDR1 and CDR2: LNHNV, YYDKDF (reference sequence). The CDR3 loop spans 15 amino acids. With V trimmed by 0 bases and J by 3 bases, 4 bases remained unmatched. CDR3 DNA sequence: TGTGCCACCAGCAGAGAAGGGGACAGGAGCTACGAGCAGTACTTC. Protein product: CATSREGDRSYEQYF.

The chain links TRBV2 to TRBJ1-2, with 10 bases that match TRBD1. V was clipped by 8 bases and J by 8 bases; unmatched bases: 14. The CDR3 has 15 residues. Per the germline V gene, CDR1 is SNHLY and CDR2 is FYNNEI. This CDR3 is CASAGQGLGTLGYTF. DNA for the CDR3: TGTGCCAGCGCGGGACAGGGGCTCGGGACGTTGGGCTACACCTTC.

The chain links TRBV11-2 to TRBJ2-1, with 12 bases lining up with TRBD2. From germline, CDR1 is SGHAT and CDR2 FQNNGV. This CDR3 has 18 residues. V gave up 0 bases and J gave up 4 bases; unmatched junction bases: 7. The CDR3 coding sequence is TGTGCCAGCAGCTTAGATCTAACTAGCGGGAGGATTTACAATGAGCAGTTCTTC. Translation: CASSLDLTSGRIYNEQFF.

The rearrangement links TRBV28 to TRBJ1-5, with D possibly matching TRBD1 (5 bases). The V end lost 5 bases, the J end lost 4 bases, and 15 bases lay between the germline ends. There are 15 residues in the CDR3. Germline loops: CDR1 MDHEN, CDR2 SYDVKM. Written as DNA, the CDR3 is TGTGCCAGCAGTCCTCGCAAGGGGCGGAATCAGCCCCAGCATTTT. Protein sequence: CASSPRKGRNQPQHF. Variable domain in full (rest from reference TRBV28 and TRBJ1-5): DVKVTQSSRYLVKRTGEKVFLECVQDMDHENMFWYRQDPGLGLRLIYFSYDVKMKEKGDIPEGYSVSREKKERFSLILESASTNQTSMYLCASSPRKGRNQPQHFGDGTRLSIL.

The V call is TRBV7-2, the J call TRBJ2-5; the D is unclear. From germline, CDR1 is SGHTA and CDR2 FQGNSA. This CDR3 spans 15 amino acids. Deletions cut 3 bases from V and 1 base from J, with 12 bases between. The CDR3 DNA is TGTGCCAGCAGCTTTGGTGGAACACCCCAAGAGACCCAGTACTTC. It encodes CASSFGGTPQETQYF.

The chain combines TRBV3-1 (or the pseudogene TRBV3-2) with TRBJ2-1; 7 nucleotides agree with TRBD1. Germline V gene data show CDR1 as LGHDT and CDR2 as YNNKEL (reference sequence). J gave up 7 bases and V 1 base, and 7 bases lay outside the gene matches. The CDR3 is made up of 15 amino acids. The CDR3 region is CASSQGLGGSNEQFF. For the CDR3, the DNA is TGTGCCAGCAGCCAAGGCCTAGGGGGCTCTAATGAGCAGTTCTTC.

The V gene is TRBV15, the J gene TRBJ1-2; a possible D gene is TRBD1 (5 bases). This CDR3 has 14 residues. V lost 0 bases, J lost 5 bases, and 10 bases lay in between. CDR1 LNHNV and CDR2 YYDKDF come from the germline V gene (reference sequence). This chain's CDR3 is CATSREGTVYGYTF. DNA of the CDR3: TGTGCCACCAGCAGAGAAGGGACGGTGTATGGCTACACCTTC.

The V and J genes are TRBV25-1 and TRBJ1-2, with TRBD1 as a possible D gene (6 bases). Germline V gene sequence: CDR1 MGHDK, CDR2 SYGVNS. Deletions cut 3 bases from V and 6 bases from J, with 11 bases between. The CDR3 runs to 13 residues. The CDR3 loop reads CASSDLHRDGYTF. CDR3 sequence (DNA): TGTGCCAGCAGTGACCTTCACAGGGATGGCTACACCTTC.